One sample yielded the 3 T cell receptor beta chains listed below, sequenced in a study of tumor-infiltrating lymphocytes in primary liver carcinoma (dated by TCRdb to 2017 to 2019). The reads were generated on an Illumina HiSeq 2500. TCRbeta-specific cDNA was reverse-transcribed from about 500 ng total RNA using a constant-region primer and ProtoScript II reverse transcriptase. Construction of the TCRbeta libraries relied on three nested rounds of multiplex PCR, following a slightly modified ARM-PCR procedure. Multiplex TRBV1-TRBV30 forward primers and a Cbeta reverse primer were used in the first two PCR rounds, each of which was run for about 10 cycles. TCRdb reworked the public reads: Q25 trimming with fastp, MiXCR clone assembly, productive beta chains retained. Rows with a matching CDR3 protein are joined into one entry that keeps the most common DNA and genes. The sample table records approximately 320,000 distinct CDR3 sequences; 50% to 60% of these occur just once. The ten largest clonotypes hold about 15% of the sample.

RNA from unsorted whole blood was extracted with TRIzol reagent, and germline DNA was obtained with the DNeasy Blood & Tissue kit. The sequenced material came from peripheral blood. These receptors were collected from a woman aged 30 to 39 with primary liver carcinoma and hepatitis B virus infection.

This clonotype was found many times. V usage is TRBV29-1 and J usage is TRBJ2-1; 9 bases align to TRBD1. Germline V gives CDR1 SQVTM, CDR2 ANQGSEA. This CDR3 spans 15 amino acids. The trim removed 3 bases at V and 5 bases at J, leaving 8 bases unmatched. The CDR3 nucleotides read TGCAGCGTTGAGGGTGGGACAGGGAATAACAATGAGCAGTTCTTC. It encodes CSVEGGTGNNNEQFF.

This clonotype was seen only a few times. A single base separates this from a much larger clone, so it may be a read error. The chain employs TRBV11-2 and TRBJ1-5; D unresolved. V was shortened by 7 bases and J by 6 bases, with 13 bases between the two germline ends. Germline CDR1 reads SGHAT; CDR2 reads FQNNGV. The CDR3 consists of 13 residues. CDR3 nucleotides: TGTGCCAGCAACTCCGGAAGAGGTCAGCCCCAGCATTTT. It is translated as CASNSGRGQPQHF.

This clonotype has only one observation. Mismatch with germline at one junction end may stem from a read error. The chain is built from TRBV28 and TRBJ2-2; the match to TRBD1 covers 9 bases. CDR1 is MDHEN, CDR2 SYDVKM, per germline. The CDR3 has 15 amino acids. Written as DNA, the CDR3 is TGTGCCAGCAGTTCTCCGGGACAGGGCACCGGGGAGCTGCTTTTT. This sequence encodes CASSSPGQGTGELLF.